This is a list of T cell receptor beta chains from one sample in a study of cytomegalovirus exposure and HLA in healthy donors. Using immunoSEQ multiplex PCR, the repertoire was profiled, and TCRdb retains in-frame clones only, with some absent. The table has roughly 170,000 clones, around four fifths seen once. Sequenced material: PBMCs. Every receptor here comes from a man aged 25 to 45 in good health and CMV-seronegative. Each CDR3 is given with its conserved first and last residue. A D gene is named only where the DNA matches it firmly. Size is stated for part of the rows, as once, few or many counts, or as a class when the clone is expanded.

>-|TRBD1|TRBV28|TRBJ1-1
TGTGCCAGCAGCGCGACAGGGCAGAGGACTGAAGCTTTCTTT
CASSATGQRTEAFF
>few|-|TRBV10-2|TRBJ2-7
TGCGCCAGCAGTGACGGCAGGCCCTACGAGCAGTACTTC
CASSDGRPYEQYF
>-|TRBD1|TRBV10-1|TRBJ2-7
TGCGCCAGCAGTGAGTCCTACAGGGGGCGATTCGAGCAGTACTTC
CASSESYRGRFEQYF
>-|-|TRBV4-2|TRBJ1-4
TGTGCCAGCAGCCAAGAGGAGGGGCGCGGTGAAAAACTGTTTTTT
CASSQEEGRGEKLFF
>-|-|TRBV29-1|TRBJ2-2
TGCAGCGTGCCATACCCTACCCCGAACACCGGGGAGCTGTTTTTT
CSVPYPTPNTGELFF
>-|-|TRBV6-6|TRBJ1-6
TGTGCCAGCATCCTCAGACAGCAAGTAAATTCACCCCTCCACTTT
CASILRQQVNSPLHF
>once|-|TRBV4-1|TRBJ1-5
TGCGCCAGCAGCCAACGTTCCGGGGGCAATCAGCCCCAGCATTTT
CASSQRSGGNQPQHF
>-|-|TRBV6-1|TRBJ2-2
TGTGCCAGCAGTGTGGTCAGGGCCCCCGGGGAGCTGTTTTTT
CASSVVRAPGELFF
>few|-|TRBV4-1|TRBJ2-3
TGCGCCAGCAGCCAATCCATAGCCTTCACTTCCACAGATACGCAGTATTTT
CASSQSIAFTSTDTQYF
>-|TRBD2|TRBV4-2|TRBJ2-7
TGTGCCAGCAGCGCTAGCGGGAGCGGTTACGAGCAGTACTTC
CASSASGSGYEQYF
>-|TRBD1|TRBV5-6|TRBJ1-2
TGTGCCAGCGAACAGGGGGCCGCGTTGACACGGTATGGCTACACCTTC
CASEQGAALTRYGYTF
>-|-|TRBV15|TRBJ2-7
TGTGCCACCAGCAGAGATCAGTACGAGCAGTACTTC
CATSRDQYEQYF
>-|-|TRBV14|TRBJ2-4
TGTGCCAGCAGCCAAGATCGGATGCGGGGCTCGGGGAAAAACATTCAGTACTTC
CASSQDRMRGSGKNIQYF
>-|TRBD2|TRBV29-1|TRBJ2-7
TGCAGCGTTGAGGGGACTAGCGGGGAATCCTACGAGCAGTACTTC
CSVEGTSGESYEQYF
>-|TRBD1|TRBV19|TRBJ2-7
TGTGCCAGTAGTATAAATCGGGGACAGGGGGCGCGGGAGCAGTACTTC
CASSINRGQGAREQYF
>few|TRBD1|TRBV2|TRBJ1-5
TGTGCCAGCAGTGAAGCAGGGGGACAGGGGAATCAGCCCCAGCATTTT
CASSEAGGQGNQPQHF
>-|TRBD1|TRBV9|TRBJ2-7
TGTGCCAGCAGCGTAGGGCAGGGGGCTTTCTACGAGCAGTACTTC
CASSVGQGAFYEQYF
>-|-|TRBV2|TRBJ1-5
TGTGCCAGCAGTCGGGGTAATAGCAATCAGCCCCAGCATTTT
CASSRGNSNQPQHF
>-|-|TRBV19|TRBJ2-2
TGTGCCAGTAGTAGACAGGAGAACACCGGGGAGCTGTTTTTT
CASSRQENTGELFF
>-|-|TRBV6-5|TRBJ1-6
TGTGCCAGCAGCCCCAGGGGCTCACCCCTCCACTTT
CASSPRGSPLHF
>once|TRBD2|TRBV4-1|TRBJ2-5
TGCGCCAGCAGCCAAGTATCTAGCGGAGCTTTTGTGACCCAGTACTTC
CASSQVSSGAFVTQYF
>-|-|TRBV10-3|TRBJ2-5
TGTGCCATCAGTCTAGAATCGAGGGAGACCCAGTACTTC
CAISLESRETQYF
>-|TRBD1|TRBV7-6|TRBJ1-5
TGTGCCAGCAGCTTAGATGGGTCAGGGGGGCAGCCCCAGCATTTT
CASSLDGSGGQPQHF
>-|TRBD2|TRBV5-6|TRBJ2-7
TGTGCCAGCAGCTCGGGACTAGCGGTATACGAGCAGTACTTC
CASSSGLAVYEQYF
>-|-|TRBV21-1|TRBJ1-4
TGTGCCAGCAGCATCCGGGACAGGGGGTGTGATAGGGCCGAAAAACTGTTTTTT
CASSIRDRGCDRAEKLFF
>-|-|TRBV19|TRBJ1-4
TGTGCCAGTAGCAAACAGGCAACTAATGAAAAACTGTTTTTT
CASSKQATNEKLFF
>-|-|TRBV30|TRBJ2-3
TGTGCCTGGAGCATCAGGGGCCGCACAGATACGCAGTATTTT
CAWSIRGRTDTQYF